This T cell receptor beta chain stems from a study of PD-1 blockade in classical Hodgkin lymphoma. Findings and limits, study-wide: Similar baseline diversity was found in complete responders and newly diagnosed patients. Compared with baseline, CD4+ but not CD8+ TCR diversity had risen significantly by C4D1. Exclusion was applied to patients who started nivolumab under 1 year after ASCT.

Notes on this clone: Its antigen is not identified.

This sample's time point: cycle 4 day 1 (C4D1), after less than seven weeks of nivolumab. In every patient, relapse followed autologous stem cell transplantation, while exposure to brentuximab vedotin differed. Patients reached a best response of complete response, partial response or progressive disease. Germline V lookup: CDR1 SGHAT, CDR2 FQNNGV. V lost 5 bases and J 6 bases, leaving 19 bases between the germline ends. The CDR3 contains 16 residues. Sequencing was performed with immunoSEQ multiplex PCR; in TCRdb, only in-frame clones are kept and a portion is missing. The sample has about 41,000 clones, around 69% seen once.

Sequenced material: peripheral blood mononuclear cells (PBMCs), taken before the fourth cycle of nivolumab. This TCR came from a human donor with classical Hodgkin lymphoma. The chain uses TRBV11-2 and TRBJ1-4, with TRBD1 as a possible D gene (5 bases). The CDR3 DNA reads TGTGCCAGCAGCCCCAGCTGGGGGGGACCACATGAAAAACTGTTTTTT. It specifies CASSPSWGGPHEKLFF.